The 2 T cell receptor beta chains below come from one sample, sequenced in a study of T cells after yellow fever vaccination. Each CDR3 protein is one row after TCRdb ran MiXCR on the 5' RACE reads. The table shows about 310,000 distinct CDR3 sequences, with 3% to 4.5% occurring only once. The sample was PBMCs, taken on the day of the yellow fever booster vaccination. Receptors originate from a man younger than 35 who received the YFV17D yellow fever vaccine.

This clonotype was seen many times. This chain links TRBV5-1 with TRBJ2-3, with a weak D call TRBD1 (5 bases). Germline V gene data show CDR1 as SGHRS and CDR2 as YFSETQ. V was cut by 1 base and J by 5 bases, with 8 bases left in between. The CDR3 runs to 13 residues. The CDR3 bases are TGCGCCAGCAGCTTGATGGGGCAAGATACGCAGTATTTT. It yields the protein CASSLMGQDTQYF.

The sample holds many counts of this clonotype. V gene TRBV9 combines with J gene TRBJ2-2; no firm D call. Per the germline V gene, CDR1 is SGDLS and CDR2 is YYNGEE. CDR3 size: 12 residues. Trimming removed 4 bases from V and 8 bases from J, with 9 bases in between. CDR3 sequence: CASSYSLGELFF. The CDR3 coding sequence is TGTGCCAGCAGCTACTCCCTTGGGGAGCTGTTTTTT.